These 3 T cell receptor beta chains originate from one sample sequenced in a study of T cell responses to AZD1222 COVID-19 vaccine. This table comes from immunoSEQ multiplex PCR, and its TCRdb copy is limited to in-frame clones, with some not included. Of about 81,000 clones listed, approximately 89% are singletons. Here the sequenced sample was peripheral blood, taken 28 days after the second AZD1222 dose. Receptor source: an adult who received the AZD1222 COVID-19 vaccine.

This clone has a handful of counts. This chain uses TRBV11-2 with TRBJ2-1, with a tentative D call TRBD2 (5 bases). CDR1 and CDR2 from the germline V gene are SGHAT and FQNNGV. The CDR3 consists of 14 residues. Trimming removed 1 base from V and 8 bases from J, with 12 bases in between. In nucleotides, the CDR3 is TGTGCCAGCAGCTTAGCGGCTAGCCGGTATGAGCAGTTCTTC. This translates into CASSLAASRYEQFF.

This clone came up once. This chain links TRBV18 with TRBJ1-6; a weak D match, TRBD1 (5 bases). Germline-derived CDR1 and CDR2 are KGHSH and LQKENI. The germline V and J ends were trimmed by 3 bases and 5 bases, with 8 bases remaining between them. The CDR3 covers 14 residues. The CDR3 DNA reads as TGTGCCAGCTCACCGCAGGGTGATAATTCACCCCTCCACTTT. It yields the protein CASSPQGDNSPLHF. Filled out from reference TRBV18 and TRBJ1-6, the complete variable domain reads NAGVMQNPRHLVRRRGQEARLRCSPMKGHSHVYWYRQLPEEGLKFMVYLQKENIIDESGMPKERFSAEFPKEGPSILRIQQVVRGDSAAYFCASSPQGDNSPLHFGNGTRLTVT.

The chain couples TRBV6-5 to TRBJ2-4; D gene uncertain. This CDR3 is built from 11 residues. Per germline, CDR1 MNHEY and CDR2 SVGAGI. The V and J ends lost 0 bases and 7 bases respectively, with 1 base between them. Written as DNA, the CDR3 is TGTGCCAGCAGTTACTCCAACATTCAGTACTTC. This encodes CASSYSNIQYF.